Listed here are 27 T cell receptor beta chains from one sample, sequenced in a study of PD-1 blockade in classical Hodgkin lymphoma (TCRdb year 2020). The sample's time point label, in plain terms: cycle 2 day 1 (C2D1) of nivolumab. Relapse after autologous stem cell transplantation had occurred in all trial patients, and cohorts A, B and C were distinguished by prior brentuximab vedotin exposure. The library came from the immunoSEQ multiplex PCR assay. TCRdb carries this immuneACCESS record with in-frame sequences only. Its versions omit some clonotypes, under half of them owing to an unresolved V gene in the studies checked, with the rest unexplained. Recorded for this sample are some 150,000 clones; approximately 72% of them occurred a single time. The ten largest clonotypes hold roughly 8.4% of the sample. The sample was peripheral blood mononuclear cells (PBMCs), taken before the second cycle of nivolumab. The source is a human donor with classical Hodgkin lymphoma.

This rearrangement joins TRBV5-4 to TRBJ2-7; a possible D gene is TRBD2 (7 bases). The germline V gene encodes CDR1 SGHNT and CDR2 YYREEE (reference sequence). The CDR3 runs to 15 residues. V shed 2 bases and J shed 6 bases, with 18 bases lying between them. Here the CDR3 DNA reads TGTGCCAGCAGCTTAACCGGGGGGCCGGTAGGCGAGCAGTACTTC. This encodes CASSLTGGPVGEQYF. Full variable domain (remainder filled in from reference TRBV5-4 and TRBJ2-7): ETGVTQSPTHLIKTRGQQVTLRCSSQSGHNTVSWYQQALGQGPQFIFQYYREEENGRGNFPPRFSGLQFPNYSSELNVNALELDDSALYLCASSLTGGPVGEQYFGPGTRLTVT.

Only a few counts were recorded for this clone. The junction shows a germline mismatch at one end, possibly a read error. This rearrangement joins TRBV7-7 to TRBJ2-3; D may match TRBD1 or TRBD2 (7 bases each). Germline V lookup: CDR1 SSHAT, CDR2 FNYEAQ (reference sequence). CDR3 size: 14 residues. This CDR3 reads CASSRGGGTDTQYF. The DNA of the CDR3 is TGTGCTAGCAGCAGGGGGGGTGGCACAGATACGCAGTATTTT.

The table lists this clone with a count of one. This sequence joins TRBV7-8 and TRBJ2-2, with D hard to call. Trimming took off 1 base at V and 4 bases at J, with 4 bases between the two ends. The germline V gene has CDR1 SGHVS and CDR2 FQNEAQ. The length of the CDR3 is 13 residues. The CDR3 DNA reads as TGTGCCAGCAGCTTAGGCCGCACCGGGGAGCTGTTTTTT. Translating gives CASSLGRTGELFF. The full variable domain, with the rest looked up from reference TRBV7-8 and TRBJ2-2, is GAGVSQSPRYKVAKRGQDVALRCDPISGHVSLFWYQQALGQGPEFLTYFQNEAQLDKSGLPSDRFFAERPEGSVSTLKIQRTQQEDSAVYLCASSLGRTGELFFGEGSRLTVL.

The chain carries TRBV6-1 and TRBJ2-7; D is ambiguous. Trimming removed 6 bases from V and 6 bases from J, with 0 bases in between. Germline V gene data show CDR1 as MNHNS and CDR2 as SASEGT. The CDR3 loop spans 8 amino acids. CDR3 sequence (DNA): TGTGCCAGCAGCGAGCAGTACTTC. Its translation is CASSEQYF.

DNA of the CDR3: TGTGCCAGCAGAACCGGGGGGACTAGCGGGGGCGAGCAGTACTTC. Its translation: CASRTGGTSGGEQYF. This chain connects TRBV6-6 to TRBJ2-7, with TRBD2 identical over 14 bases. Germline loops: CDR1 MNHNY, CDR2 SVGAGI (reference sequence). CDR3 length equals 15 residues. The V segment lost 6 bases and the J segment 6 bases; nucleotides outside the gene matches: 7.

This clone has only a few counts. The same CDR3 is also encoded by other DNA sequences in this sample. This chain connects TRBV2 to TRBJ2-6; D gene unclear. Germline assignment: CDR1 SNHLY and CDR2 FYNNEI. V was cut by 4 bases and J by 0 bases, with 1 base left in between. The CDR3 spans 13 residues. DNA for the CDR3: TGTGCCAGCAGTGGCTCTGGGGCCAACGTCCTGACTTTC. This encodes CASSGSGANVLTF.

This clone was counted many times. The gene calls are TRBV5-5 and TRBJ1-5, with D perhaps matching TRBD1 (5 bases). The V gene lost 4 bases and the J gene lost 7 bases, with 21 bases spanning the gap. CDR1 and CDR2 from the germline V gene are SGHKS and YYEKEE (reference sequence). This CDR3 has 16 residues. The CDR3 region is CASSPTAAGQGQPQHF. The CDR3 DNA reads TGTGCCAGCAGCCCTACGGCGGCAGGTCAGGGACAGCCCCAGCATTTT.

This clone has more than one count but fewer than ten. The rearrangement joins TRBV29-1 to TRBJ1-4; D might be TRBD1 (5 bases). The V gene's germline CDR1 is SQVTM and CDR2 ANQGSEA. Trimming stripped 7 bases from V and 5 bases from J, with 11 bases between. This CDR3 spans 12 amino acids. The CDR3, as DNA: TGCAGCGGGGGACGGGCAAATGAAAAACTGTTTTTT. As protein: CSGGRANEKLFF. The full variable domain, its missing parts supplied by reference TRBV29-1 and TRBJ1-4, is SAVISQKPSRDICQRGTSLTIQCQVDSQVTMMFWYRQQPGQSLTLIATANQGSEATYESGFVIDKFPISRPNLTFSTLTVSNMSPEDSSIYLCSGGRANEKLFFGSGTQLSVL.

The genes are TRBV11-3 and TRBJ2-5; D remains ambiguous. V lost 5 bases and J lost 7, with 14 bases in between. The CDR3 runs 13 residues. CDR1 is SGHNT and CDR2 is YENEEA in the germline V gene. In nucleotides, the CDR3 is TGTGCCAGCAGCGCGAGGTGGAGAGGGACCCAGTACTTC. It translates to CASSARWRGTQYF.

V usage is TRBV5-4 and J usage is TRBJ2-3, with D perhaps TRBD2 (5 bases). This CDR3 is built from 16 residues. Germline loops: CDR1 SGHNT, CDR2 YYREEE (reference sequence). V was trimmed by 0 bases and J by 6 bases, leaving 17 bases between them. Here the CDR3 reads CASSLEGRAGRDTQYF. In DNA form, the CDR3 reads TGTGCCAGCAGCTTGGAAGGGCGGGCCGGCCGTGATACGCAGTATTTT.

V usage is TRBV6-6 and J usage is TRBJ2-7; 7 bases are a match to TRBD1. CDR1 and CDR2 (germline): MNHNY, SVGAGI (reference sequence). The CDR3 is 14 amino acids. V shed 4 bases, J shed 3 bases, and the junction held 6 bases outside the gene matches. The CDR3 protein is CASSSHRGYYEQYF. The CDR3 bases are TGTGCCAGCAGTTCACACAGGGGCTACTACGAGCAGTACTTC.

V gene TRBV6-1 combines with J gene TRBJ2-1, with D maybe TRBD1 (6 bases). Looked up from germline, CDR1 is MNHNS and CDR2 is SASEGT. This CDR3 comprises 13 residues. V was cut by 6 bases and J by 13 bases, with 19 bases left in between. The CDR3 reads CASSDLGQLRQFF. DNA for the CDR3: TGTGCCAGCAGCGACCTTGGACAGCTACGACAGTTCTTC.

Details on this clone: Since a much larger clone is just one base distant, this may be a read error. The chain carries TRBV7-3 and TRBJ2-1; TRBD2 agrees at 10 bases. Germline V gene data show CDR1 as SGHTA and CDR2 as FQGTGA. Trimming cost V 2 bases and J 6 bases; bases outside gene matches: 4. This CDR3 region has 15 residues. The CDR3 protein is CASSLGLAGVNEQFF. Here the CDR3 DNA reads TGTGCCAGCAGCTTAGGTCTAGCGGGGGTCAATGAGCAGTTCTTC. Complete variable domain (other parts from reference TRBV7-3 and TRBJ2-1): GAGVSQTPSNKVTEKGKYVELRCDPISGHTALYWYRQSLGQGPEFLIYFQGTGAADDSGLPNDRFFAVRPEGSVSTLKIQRTERGDSAVYLCASSLGLAGVNEQFFGPGTRLTVL.

Comment on this clone: The sample has other DNA sequences that encode this CDR3 too. The chain has TRBV28 and TRBJ2-1, with no clear D. V lost 5 bases and J 0 bases, leaving 2 bases between the germline ends. CDR3 length: 12 amino acids. The germline CDR1 and CDR2 sequences are MDHEN and SYDVKM. The CDR3 region is CASSLSYNEQFF. As DNA, the CDR3 is TGTGCCAGCAGTCTCTCCTACAATGAGCAGTTCTTC.

V gene TRBV9 combines with J gene TRBJ2-3; 9 bases fit TRBD2. Trimming at V came to 2 bases and at J to 1 base, leaving 2 bases not matched to a gene. This CDR3 has 15 residues. Germline CDR1 and CDR2: SGDLS and YYNGEE. Written as DNA, the CDR3 is TGTGCCAGCAGCGTGAGGACTAGCGGCACAGATACGCAGTATTTT. Translation: CASSVRTSGTDTQYF.

The chain has TRBV7-3 and TRBJ1-1; D is unclear. Germline V gives CDR1 SGHTA, CDR2 FQGTGA. The CDR3 has 12 residues. The ends were cut back, 1 base at V and 10 bases at J, with 10 bases in the middle. CDR3 loop: CASSLRAEGAFF. The CDR3 DNA is TGTGCCAGCAGCTTAAGGGCAGAGGGAGCTTTCTTT. Drawing the rest from reference TRBV7-3 and TRBJ1-1, the complete variable domain is GAGVSQTPSNKVTEKGKYVELRCDPISGHTALYWYRQSLGQGPEFLIYFQGTGAADDSGLPNDRFFAVRPEGSVSTLKIQRTERGDSAVYLCASSLRAEGAFFGQGTRLTVV.

The genes are TRBV7-2 and TRBJ1-5, with 7 positions matching TRBD1. CDR3 length: 14 amino acids. The V and J ends lost 5 bases and 8 bases, in that order; junction bases with no gene match: 9. Germline CDR1 SGHTA, CDR2 FQGNSA. CDR3 nucleotides: TGTGCCAGCAGCCCCAGGGGGACTAGGGAGCCCCAGCATTTT. Amino acid sequence: CASSPRGTREPQHF.

The V call is TRBV10-3, the J call TRBJ2-7, with unresolved D. CDR1 ENHRY and CDR2 SYGVKD come from the germline V gene. The CDR3 contains 15 residues. V lost 6 bases, J lost 1 base, and 16 bases lay in between. The DNA of the CDR3 is TGTGCCATCAGGCCCCGGGCCCTCGTATCCTACGAGCAGTACTTC. This translates into CAIRPRALVSYEQYF.

The chain is built from TRBV4-1 and TRBJ2-4, with TRBD2 matching 8 bases. In germline, CDR1 is MGHRA, CDR2 YSYEKL. V trimming: 4 bases; J trimming: 8 bases; junction bases outside the gene matches: 19. There are 18 residues in the CDR3. This CDR3 is CASSPSQPGGGPRDIQYF. In nucleotides, the CDR3 is TGCGCCAGCAGCCCCTCACAGCCCGGGGGGGGCCCGCGGGACATTCAGTACTTC.

The chain couples TRBV5-1 to TRBJ2-3; D remains ambiguous. In germline, CDR1 is SGHRS, CDR2 YFSETQ. The CDR3 spans 12 residues. V was cut by 4 bases and J by 1 base, with 4 bases left in between. The CDR3 DNA reads as TGCGCCAGCAGCGTGCGCACAGATACGCAGTATTTT. This sequence encodes CASSVRTDTQYF.

This chain connects TRBV6-1 to TRBJ1-6, with 7 bases fitting TRBD1. V gave up 7 bases and J gave up 6 bases; unmatched junction bases: 6. Germline V gene lookup returns CDR1 MNHNS and CDR2 SASEGT. The CDR3 is 14 residues long. The CDR3 DNA is TGTGCCAGCATTGGACAGGTGACTAATTCACCCCTCCACTTT. It translates to CASIGQVTNSPLHF.

The rearrangement links TRBV5-4 to TRBJ2-1; 9 positions match TRBD1. The CDR3 has 17 amino acids. Germline V gene lookup returns CDR1 SGHNT and CDR2 YYREEE (reference sequence). Trimming cost V 4 bases and J 3 bases; bases outside gene matches: 11. The CDR3 sequence: CASSLPVGTGNYNEQFF. The CDR3, as DNA: TGTGCCAGCAGCCTCCCCGTAGGGACAGGGAACTACAATGAGCAGTTCTTC.

CDR3 region: CASSLTATDTQYF. CDR3 sequence (DNA): TGTGCCAGCAGCTTAACAGCAACAGATACGCAGTATTTT. The V and J genes are TRBV7-5 and TRBJ2-3; TRBD1 is taken as the D call from the table, unchecked against the DNA. TRBV7-5 is deemed a pseudogene. The CDR3 is 13 amino acids.

V is TRBV6-1 and J is TRBJ1-6; 8 bases fit TRBD1. CDR1 and CDR2 from the germline V gene are MNHNS and SASEGT. V trimming: 11 bases; J trimming: 7 bases; junction bases outside the gene matches: 7. There are 13 residues in the CDR3. The CDR3 region is CALRQGRNSPLHF. The CDR3 DNA reads as TGTGCCCTCAGACAGGGGCGAAATTCACCCCTCCACTTT.

J is TRBJ2-7 and V is TRBV5-4; 7 bases align to TRBD1. The CDR3 consists of 14 residues. V was clipped by 4 bases and J by 5 bases; unmatched bases: 9. Germline V gene sequence: CDR1 SGHNT, CDR2 YYREEE (reference sequence). CDR3 DNA: TGTGCCAGCAGCCGTCCGACAGGGCCCAACGAGCAGTACTTC. This gives the protein CASSRPTGPNEQYF.

CDR3 region: CASSKALARLACCEQYF. CDR3 coding DNA: TGTGCCAGCAGCAAAGCGCTGGCTCGGCTAGCGTGTTGCGAGCAGTACTTC. V is TRBV21-1 and J is TRBJ2-7; TRBD2 is taken as the D call from the table, unchecked against the DNA. TRBV21-1 is a known pseudogene. The CDR3 runs 17 residues.

The chain has TRBV6-6 and TRBJ2-5; 7 bases match TRBD2. Trimming cost V 4 bases and J 4 bases; bases outside gene matches: 6. The CDR3 is 14 amino acids. Germline loops: CDR1 MNHNY, CDR2 SVGAGI (reference sequence). CDR3 bases: TGTGCCAGCAGTTCCGGACTAGTCGTAGAGACCCAGTACTTC. This gives the protein CASSSGLVVETQYF.